This TCR beta chain was identified during a study of blood T cell repertoires in COVID-19. CDR3 size: 14 residues. Germline V gene data show CDR1 as LNHDA and CDR2 as SQIVND (reference sequence). Unmatched junction bases numbered 5, after V lost 5 bases and J lost 2 bases. Data came from immunoSEQ multiplex PCR; TCRdb stores just in-frame clones and leaves some out. The sample yields about 15,000 clones, about 91% seen once. The receptor's source is a human donor in a cohort sampled during active COVID-19. The chain uses TRBV19 and TRBJ2-5; 7 bases are shared with TRBD2. The sequencing input was peripheral blood. The CDR3 nucleotides are TGTGCCAGTAGTTTCCAGCGGGGTCAAGAGACCCAGTACTTC. This codes for CASSFQRGQETQYF.